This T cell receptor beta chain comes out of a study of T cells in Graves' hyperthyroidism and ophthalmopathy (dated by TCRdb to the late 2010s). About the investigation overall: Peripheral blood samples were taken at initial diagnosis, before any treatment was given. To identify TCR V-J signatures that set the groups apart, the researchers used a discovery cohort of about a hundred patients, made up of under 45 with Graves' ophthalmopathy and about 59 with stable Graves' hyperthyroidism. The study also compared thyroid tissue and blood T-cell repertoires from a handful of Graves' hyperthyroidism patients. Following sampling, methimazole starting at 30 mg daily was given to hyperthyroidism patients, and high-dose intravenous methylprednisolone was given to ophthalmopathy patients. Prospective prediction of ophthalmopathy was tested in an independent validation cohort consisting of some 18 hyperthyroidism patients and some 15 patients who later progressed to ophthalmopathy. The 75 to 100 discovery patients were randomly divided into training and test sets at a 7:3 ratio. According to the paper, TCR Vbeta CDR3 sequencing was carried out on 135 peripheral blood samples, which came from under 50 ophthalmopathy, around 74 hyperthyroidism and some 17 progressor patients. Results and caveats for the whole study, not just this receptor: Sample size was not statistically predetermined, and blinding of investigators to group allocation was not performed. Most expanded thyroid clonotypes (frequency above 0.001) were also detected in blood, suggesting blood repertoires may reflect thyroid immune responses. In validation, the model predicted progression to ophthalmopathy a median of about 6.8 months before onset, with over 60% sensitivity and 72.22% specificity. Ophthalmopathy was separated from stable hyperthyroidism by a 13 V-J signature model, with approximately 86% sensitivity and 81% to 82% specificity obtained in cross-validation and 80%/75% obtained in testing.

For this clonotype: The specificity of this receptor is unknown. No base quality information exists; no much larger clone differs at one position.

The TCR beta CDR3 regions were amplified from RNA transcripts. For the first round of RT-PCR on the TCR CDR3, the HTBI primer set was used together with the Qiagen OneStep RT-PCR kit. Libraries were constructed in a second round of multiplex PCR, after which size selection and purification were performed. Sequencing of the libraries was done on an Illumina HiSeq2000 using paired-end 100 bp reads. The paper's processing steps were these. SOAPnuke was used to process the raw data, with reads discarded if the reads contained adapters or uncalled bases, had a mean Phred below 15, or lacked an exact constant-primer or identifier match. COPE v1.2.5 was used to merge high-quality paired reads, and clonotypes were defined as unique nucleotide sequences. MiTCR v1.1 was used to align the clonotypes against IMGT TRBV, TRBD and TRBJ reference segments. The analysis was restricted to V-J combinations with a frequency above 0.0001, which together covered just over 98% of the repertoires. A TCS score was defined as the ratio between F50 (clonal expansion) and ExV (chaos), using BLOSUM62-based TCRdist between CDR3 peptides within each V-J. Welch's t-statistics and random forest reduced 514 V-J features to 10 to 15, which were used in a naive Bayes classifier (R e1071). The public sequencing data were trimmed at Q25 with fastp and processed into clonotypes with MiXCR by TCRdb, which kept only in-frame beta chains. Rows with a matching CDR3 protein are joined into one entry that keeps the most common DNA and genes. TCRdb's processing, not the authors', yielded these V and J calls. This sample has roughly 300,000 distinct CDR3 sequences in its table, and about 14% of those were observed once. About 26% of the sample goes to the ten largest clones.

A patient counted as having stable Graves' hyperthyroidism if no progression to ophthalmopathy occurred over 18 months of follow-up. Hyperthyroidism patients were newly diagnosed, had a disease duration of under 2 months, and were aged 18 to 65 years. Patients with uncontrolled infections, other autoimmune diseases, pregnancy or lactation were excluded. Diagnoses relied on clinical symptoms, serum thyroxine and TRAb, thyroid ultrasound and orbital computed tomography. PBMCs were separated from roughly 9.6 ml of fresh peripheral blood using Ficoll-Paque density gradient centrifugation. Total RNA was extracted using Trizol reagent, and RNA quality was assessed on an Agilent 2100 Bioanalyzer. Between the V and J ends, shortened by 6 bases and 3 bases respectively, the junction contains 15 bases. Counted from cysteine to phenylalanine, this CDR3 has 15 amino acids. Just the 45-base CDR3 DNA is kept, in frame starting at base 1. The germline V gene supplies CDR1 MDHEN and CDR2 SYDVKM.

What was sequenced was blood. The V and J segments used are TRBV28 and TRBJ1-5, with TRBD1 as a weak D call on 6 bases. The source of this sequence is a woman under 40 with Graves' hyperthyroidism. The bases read TGTGCCAGCAGGGGGGGGGGCGGACTCAATCAGCCCCAGCATTTT. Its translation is CASRGGGGLNQPQHF.